This T cell receptor beta chain was retrieved from a study of shared clonotypes between healthy human individuals. The CDR3 spans 15 residues. Germline CDR1 is GTSNPN and CDR2 is SVGIG (reference sequence). V lost 3 bases and J 1 base, leaving 15 bases between the germline ends. Each replicate PCR on the sorted subsets used approximately 180 ng DNA (around 30,000 T cell genomes). This table comes from immunoSEQ multiplex PCR, and its TCRdb copy is limited to in-frame clones, with some not included. The sample has around 2,000,000 clones, 93% seen once. Study-level results: Rarefaction exposed incomplete sorted-subset sequencing despite large depth. Blood alone was sampled, and tissue repertoires likely differ.

Naive CD8 cells comprised CD45RO-negative, CCR7-positively selected cells, excluding terminally differentiated effector memory CD45RA+ cells. Donors comprised healthy HIV-negative adults lacking recent acute infections or vaccinations. For this clone: The antigen is unknown.

The receptor comes from a man between 18 and 29 years old in good health. Some clones in this sample may be carry-over from other donors' samples. The rearrangement links TRBV30 to TRBJ1-1; D is unclear. Sequenced sample: naive CD8+ T cells from PBMCs. The CDR3 reads CAWRGVAEGNTEAFF. CDR3 bases: TGTGCCTGGAGGGGTGTGGCCGAGGGGAACACTGAAGCTTTCTTT.